Sequencing of this TCR beta chain was carried out in a study of early T cells in non-severe SARS-CoV-2 infection. The CDR3 loop spans 13 amino acids. Germline V CDR1 and CDR2: MNHNS, SASEGT. Trimming took 2 bases from V and 5 from J, leaving 7 bases between them. Individual cDNA molecules each received unique molecular identifiers attached to them. MiXCR, run by TCRdb on the 5' RACE reads, gives a single entry per CDR3 protein. The sample yields 80,000 to 95,000 distinct CDR3 sequences, roughly 14% seen once. The sequence was obtained from an adult who was a healthcare worker with PCR-confirmed SARS-CoV-2 infection or an uninfected control (not recorded which). Source material: whole blood. J is TRBJ1-5 and V is TRBV6-1; D uncertain. The CDR3 region is CASSEFGDQPQHF. In DNA, the CDR3 is TGTGCCAGCAGTGAATTTGGGGATCAGCCCCAGCATTTT.